This is a list of T cell receptor beta chains from one sample in a study of cytomegalovirus exposure and HLA in healthy donors. Some clones are missing from TCRdb's copy, which holds only in-frame ones; the method was immunoSEQ multiplex PCR. The repertoire holds 100,000 to 150,000 clones, 70% to 90% seen once, with around 20% in the top ten. The specimen sequenced was PBMCs. All receptors come from a man aged 18 to 35 in good health and CMV-seropositive. CDR3s include the opening cysteine and the closing phenylalanine or tryptophan. D genes are given only for firm matches. Only some rows state a clone size, as once, few, many or a class for expanded clones.

TRBD1	TRBV6-6	TRBJ1-6	15	-	CASRVQGQGTSPLHF	TGTGCCAGCAGGGTCCAGGGACAGGGGACTTCACCCCTCCACTTT
TRBD1	TRBV5-1	TRBJ1-6	16	once	CASSSGDSSYNSPLHF	TGCGCCAGCAGCAGTGGGGACAGCTCCTATAATTCACCCCTCCACTTT
-	TRBV11-2	TRBJ2-1	13	once	CASSPGGSNEQFF	TGTGCCAGCAGCCCCGGCGGGTCAAATGAGCAGTTCTTC
TRBD1	TRBV13	TRBJ1-6	18	-	CASSSGQGDRSYNSPLHF	TGTGCCAGCAGCTCGGGACAGGGAGATAGGTCCTATAATTCACCCCTCCACTTT
-	TRBV6-6	TRBJ1-3	15	-	CASSYSQGPGNTIYF	TGTGCCAGCAGTTACTCTCAGGGTCCTGGAAACACCATATATTTT
-	TRBV30	TRBJ1-1	15	-	CAWMGGTGPVTEAFF	TGTGCCTGGATGGGCGGAACAGGGCCGGTCACTGAAGCTTTCTTT
TRBD1	TRBV7-9	TRBJ1-1	13	-	CASSRGQGTEAFF	TGTGCCAGCAGCCGTGGACAGGGGACTGAAGCTTTCTTT
TRBD2	TRBV5-5	TRBJ2-7	17	once	CASSLPLVAGTTYEQYF	TGTGCCAGCAGCCTTCCCCTGGTAGCGGGAACCACCTACGAGCAGTACTTC
-	TRBV5-1	TRBJ1-5	14	-	CASSLDNSNQPQHF	TGCGCCAGCAGCTTGGACAACAGCAATCAGCCCCAGCATTTT
TRBD1	TRBV2	TRBJ1-5	13	few	CASSENRGQPQHF	TGTGCCAGCAGTGAAAACAGGGGCCAGCCCCAGCATTTT
TRBD2	TRBV9	TRBJ2-7	15	-	CASSVAELAGYEQYF	TGTGCCAGCAGCGTAGCTGAACTAGCGGGCTACGAGCAGTACTTC
-	TRBV6-1	TRBJ1-2	15	-	CASSEEEGHSYGYTF	TGTGCCAGCAGTGAAGAGGAGGGGCACAGCTATGGCTACACCTTC
TRBD2	TRBV7-3	TRBJ2-3	13	-	CASSGGGGDTQYF	TGTGCCAGCAGCGGCGGGGGTGGAGATACGCAGTATTTT
-	TRBV7-9	TRBJ1-6	15	-	CASSLGQVTDSPLHF	TGTGCCAGCAGCTTAGGTCAGGTAACGGATTCACCCCTCCACTTT
TRBD1	TRBV4-1	TRBJ2-5	15	-	CASSQADRDQETQYF	TGCGCCAGCAGCCAAGCCGACAGGGACCAAGAGACCCAGTACTTC
-	TRBV19	TRBJ2-1	13	-	CASTGVSYNEQFF	TGTGCCAGTACAGGGGTCTCCTACAATGAGCAGTTCTTC
TRBD2	TRBV5-1	TRBJ2-3	16	-	CASSSTSGASTDTQYF	TGCGCCAGCAGCTCCACTAGCGGGGCTAGCACAGATACGCAGTATTTT
-	TRBV4-1	TRBJ2-1	14	-	CASSHVWRRNEQFF	TGCGCCAGCAGCCATGTTTGGAGGAGGAATGAGCAGTTCTTC
TRBD2	TRBV6-5	TRBJ2-1	13	-	CAIGTSPYNEQFF	TGTGCCATCGGGACTAGCCCGTACAATGAGCAGTTCTTC
-	TRBV27	TRBJ1-5	11	-	CASGPYQPQHF	TGTGCCAGCGGCCCTTATCAGCCCCAGCATTTT
TRBD1	TRBV28	TRBJ1-5	15	once	CASRPTGESNQPQHF	TGTGCCAGCAGACCTACAGGGGAAAGCAATCAGCCCCAGCATTTT
-	TRBV6-1	TRBJ1-1	13	-	CASRDIGSTEAFF	TGTGCCAGCAGGGACATAGGAAGCACTGAAGCTTTCTTT
-	TRBV30	TRBJ1-2	11	-	CASWTDYGYTF	TGTGCCTCCTGGACAGACTATGGCTACACCTTC
-	TRBV5-4	TRBJ1-1	12	few	CASSVRDTEAFF	TGTGCCAGCAGCGTCCGGGACACTGAAGCTTTCTTT
-	TRBV28	TRBJ1-2	13	-	CASSLARLYGYTF	TGTGCCAGCAGTTTGGCCAGGCTCTATGGCTACACCTTC
-	TRBV6-1	TRBJ2-7	12	-	CAHRDMPYEQYF	TGTGCCCACAGGGACATGCCATACGAGCAGTACTTC
TRBD1	TRBV5-5	TRBJ2-7	14	-	CASSLSTGAYEQYF	TGTGCCAGCAGCTTGTCGACAGGGGCCTACGAGCAGTACTTC
-	TRBV7-9	TRBJ1-2	15	-	CASTAGTNTNYGYTF	TGTGCCAGCACCGCCGGGACAAATACTAACTATGGCTACACCTTC
TRBD1	TRBV11-2	TRBJ1-1	14	-	CASSSGQGGTEAFF	TGTGCCAGCAGCTCGGGACAGGGGGGCACTGAAGCTTTCTTT
-	TRBV18	TRBJ1-1	13	-	CASSPSVNTEAFF	TGTGCCAGCTCACCATCAGTGAACACTGAAGCTTTCTTT
-	TRBV28	TRBJ1-2	14	-	CASSLSTGNYGYTF	TGTGCCAGCAGTTTATCCACGGGGAACTATGGCTACACCTTC
-	TRBV9	TRBJ2-2	13	-	CASSVVSTGELFF	TGTGCCAGCAGCGTAGTCAGCACCGGGGAGCTGTTTTTT
TRBD1	TRBV6-1	TRBJ1-2	12	few	CASSTYRGGYTF	TGTGCCAGCAGTACATACAGGGGTGGCTACACCTTC
-	TRBV6-5	TRBJ2-2	12	-	CASSPTTGELFF	TGTGCCAGCAGTCCTACCACCGGGGAGCTGTTTTTT
TRBD1	TRBV4-1	TRBJ1-5	16	-	CASSQGRGPNNQPQHF	TGCGCCAGCAGCCAGGGCAGGGGGCCTAACAATCAGCCCCAGCATTTT
TRBD1	TRBV5-1	TRBJ2-2	15	-	CASSSGQGYAGELFF	TGCGCCAGCAGCTCTGGACAGGGCTACGCCGGGGAGCTGTTTTTT
TRBD1	TRBV5-1	TRBJ2-7	16	-	CASSEPSGGVGYEQYF	TGCGCCAGCAGCGAGCCGTCAGGGGGAGTGGGCTACGAGCAGTACTTC
TRBD1	TRBV15	TRBJ2-3	15	-	CATSRRDRGQDTQYF	TGTGCCACCAGCCGCCGGGACAGGGGGCAAGATACGCAGTATTTT
TRBD1	TRBV27	TRBJ1-1	14	-	CASTTGGGNTEAFF	TGTGCCAGCACAACAGGGGGAGGAAACACTGAAGCTTTCTTT
TRBD1	TRBV6-5	TRBJ2-7	14	few	CASSWTGGAYEQYF	TGTGCCAGCAGTTGGACAGGGGGCGCCTACGAGCAGTACTTC